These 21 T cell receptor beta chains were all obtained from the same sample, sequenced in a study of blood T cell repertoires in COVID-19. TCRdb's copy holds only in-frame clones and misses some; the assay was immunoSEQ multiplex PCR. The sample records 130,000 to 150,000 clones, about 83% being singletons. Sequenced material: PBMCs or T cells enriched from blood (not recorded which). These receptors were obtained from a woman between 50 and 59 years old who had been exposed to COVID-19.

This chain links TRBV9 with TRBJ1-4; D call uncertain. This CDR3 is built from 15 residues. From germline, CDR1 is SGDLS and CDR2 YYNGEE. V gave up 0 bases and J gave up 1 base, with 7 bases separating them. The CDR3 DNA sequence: TGTGCCAGCAGCGTAGGAGTACTAACTAATGAAAAACTGTTTTTT. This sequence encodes CASSVGVLTNEKLFF.

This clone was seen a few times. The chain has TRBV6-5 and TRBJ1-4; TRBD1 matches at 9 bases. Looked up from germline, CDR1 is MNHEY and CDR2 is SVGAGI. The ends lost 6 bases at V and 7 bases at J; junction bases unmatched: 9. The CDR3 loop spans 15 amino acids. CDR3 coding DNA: TGTGCCAGCAGGGGTATGGGACAGGGCTCTGAAAAACTGTTTTTT. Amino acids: CASRGMGQGSEKLFF.

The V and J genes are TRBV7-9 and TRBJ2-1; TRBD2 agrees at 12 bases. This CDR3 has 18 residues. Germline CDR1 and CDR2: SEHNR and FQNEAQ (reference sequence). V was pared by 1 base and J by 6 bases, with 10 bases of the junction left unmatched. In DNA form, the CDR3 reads TGTGCCAGCAGCTTAGTTACGACTAGCGGGAGCTTTAGCAATGAGCAGTTCTTC. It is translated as CASSLVTTSGSFSNEQFF.

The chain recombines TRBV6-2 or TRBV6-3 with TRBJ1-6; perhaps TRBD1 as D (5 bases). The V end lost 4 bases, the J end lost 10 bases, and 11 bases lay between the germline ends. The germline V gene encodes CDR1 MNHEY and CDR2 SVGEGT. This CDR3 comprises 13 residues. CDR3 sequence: CASSWAGVSPLHF. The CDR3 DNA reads TGTGCCAGCAGTTGGGCGGGGGTCTCACCCCTCCACTTT.

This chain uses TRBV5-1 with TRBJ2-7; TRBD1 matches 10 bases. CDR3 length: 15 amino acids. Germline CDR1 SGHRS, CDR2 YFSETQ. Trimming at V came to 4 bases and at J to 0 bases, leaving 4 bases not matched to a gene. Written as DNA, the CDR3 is TGCGCCAGCAGCCAGGACAGGGGGTACTCCTACGAGCAGTACTTC. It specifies CASSQDRGYSYEQYF.

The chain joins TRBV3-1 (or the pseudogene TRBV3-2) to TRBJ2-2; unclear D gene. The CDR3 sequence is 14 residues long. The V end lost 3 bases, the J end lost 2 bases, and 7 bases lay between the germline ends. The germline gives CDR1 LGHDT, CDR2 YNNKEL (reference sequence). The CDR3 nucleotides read TGTGCCAGCAGCCAGGTAGTTAACACCGGGGAGCTGTTTTTT. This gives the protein CASSQVVNTGELFF.

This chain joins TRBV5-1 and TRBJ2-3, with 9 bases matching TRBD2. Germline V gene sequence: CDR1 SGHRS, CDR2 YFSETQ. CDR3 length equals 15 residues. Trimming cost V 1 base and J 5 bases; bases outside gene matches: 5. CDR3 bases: TGCGCCAGCAGCTTGAGGGGACTAGCTGGAGATACGCAGTATTTT. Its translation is CASSLRGLAGDTQYF.

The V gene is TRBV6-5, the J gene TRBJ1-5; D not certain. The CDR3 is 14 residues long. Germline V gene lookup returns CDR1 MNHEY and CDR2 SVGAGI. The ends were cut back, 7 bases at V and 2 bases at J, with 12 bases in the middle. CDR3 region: CASTRGQRNQPQHF. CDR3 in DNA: TGTGCCAGCACCCGAGGGCAGCGCAATCAGCCCCAGCATTTT.

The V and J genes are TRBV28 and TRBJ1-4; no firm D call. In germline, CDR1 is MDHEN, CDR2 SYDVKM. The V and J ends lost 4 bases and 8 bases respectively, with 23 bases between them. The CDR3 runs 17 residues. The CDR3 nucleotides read TGTGCCAGCAGTTCCCCCGGTAGCGGCCACCTCGACGAAAAACTGTTTTTT. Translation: CASSSPGSGHLDEKLFF.

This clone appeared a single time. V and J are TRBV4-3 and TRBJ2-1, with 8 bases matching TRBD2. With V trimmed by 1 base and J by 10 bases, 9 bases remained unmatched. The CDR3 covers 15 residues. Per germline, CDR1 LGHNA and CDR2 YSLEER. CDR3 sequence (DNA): TGCGCCAGCAGCCAAGGAGCGGCGGGGGGATTGGAGCAGTTCTTC. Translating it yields CASSQGAAGGLEQFF.

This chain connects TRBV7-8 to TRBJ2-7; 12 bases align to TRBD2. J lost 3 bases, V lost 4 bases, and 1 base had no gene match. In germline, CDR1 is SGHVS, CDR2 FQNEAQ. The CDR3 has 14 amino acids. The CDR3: CASSSSGRDYEQYF. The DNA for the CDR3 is TGTGCCAGCAGCTCTAGCGGGAGGGACTACGAGCAGTACTTC. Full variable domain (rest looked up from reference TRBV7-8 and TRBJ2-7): GAGVSQSPRYKVAKRGQDVALRCDPISGHVSLFWYQQALGQGPEFLTYFQNEAQLDKSGLPSDRFFAERPEGSVSTLKIQRTQQEDSAVYLCASSSSGRDYEQYFGPGTRLTVT.

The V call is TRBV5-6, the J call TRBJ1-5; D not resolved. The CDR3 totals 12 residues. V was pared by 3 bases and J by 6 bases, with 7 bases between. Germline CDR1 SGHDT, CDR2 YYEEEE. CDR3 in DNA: TGTGCCAGCAGCTCGAGATCTCAGCCCCAGCATTTT. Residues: CASSSRSQPQHF.

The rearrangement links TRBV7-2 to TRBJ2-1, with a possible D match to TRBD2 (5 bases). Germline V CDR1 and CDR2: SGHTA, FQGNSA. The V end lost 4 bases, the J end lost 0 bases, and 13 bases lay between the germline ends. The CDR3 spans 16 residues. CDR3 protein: CASSSPTGSSYNEQFF. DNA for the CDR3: TGTGCCAGCAGCTCACCGACTGGGAGCTCCTACAATGAGCAGTTCTTC.

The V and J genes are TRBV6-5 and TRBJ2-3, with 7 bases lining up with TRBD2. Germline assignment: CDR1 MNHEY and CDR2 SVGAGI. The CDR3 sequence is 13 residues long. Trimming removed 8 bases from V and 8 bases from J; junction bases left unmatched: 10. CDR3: CASWEGIQSTQYF. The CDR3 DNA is TGTGCCAGCTGGGAGGGAATTCAATCTACGCAGTATTTT.

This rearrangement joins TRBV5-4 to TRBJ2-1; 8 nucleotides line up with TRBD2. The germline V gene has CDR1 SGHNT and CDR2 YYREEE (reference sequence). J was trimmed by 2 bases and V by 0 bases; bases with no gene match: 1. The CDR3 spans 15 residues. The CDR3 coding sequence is TGTGCCAGCAGCTTGGGGCGGGGGGCCTACAATGAGCAGTTCTTC. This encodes CASSLGRGAYNEQFF.

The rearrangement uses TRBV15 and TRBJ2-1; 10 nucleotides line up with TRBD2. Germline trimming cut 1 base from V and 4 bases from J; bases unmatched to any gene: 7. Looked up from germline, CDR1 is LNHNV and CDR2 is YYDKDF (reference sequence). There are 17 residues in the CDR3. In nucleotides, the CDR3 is TGTGCCACCAGCAGAGGGACTAGCGGACTACCTTACAATGAGCAGTTCTTC. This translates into CATSRGTSGLPYNEQFF.

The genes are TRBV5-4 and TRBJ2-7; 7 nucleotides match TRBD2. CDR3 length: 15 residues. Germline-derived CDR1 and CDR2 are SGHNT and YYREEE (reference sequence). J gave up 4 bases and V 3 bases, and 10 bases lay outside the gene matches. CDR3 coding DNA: TGTGCCAGCAGCTGGGACGGCGGGGGTTTGTACGAGCAGTACTTC. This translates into CASSWDGGGLYEQYF.

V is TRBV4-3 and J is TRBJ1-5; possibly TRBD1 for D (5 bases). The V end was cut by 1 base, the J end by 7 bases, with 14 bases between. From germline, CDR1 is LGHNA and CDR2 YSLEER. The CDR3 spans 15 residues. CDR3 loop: CASSQVVRVGQPQHF. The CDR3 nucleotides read TGCGCCAGCAGCCAAGTTGTCAGGGTGGGGCAGCCCCAGCATTTT.

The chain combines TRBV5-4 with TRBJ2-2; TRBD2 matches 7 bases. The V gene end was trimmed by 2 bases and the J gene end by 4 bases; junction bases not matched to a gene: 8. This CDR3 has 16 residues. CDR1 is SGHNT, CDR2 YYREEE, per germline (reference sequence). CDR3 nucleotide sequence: TGTGCCAGCAGCTTACCAGGGACTATTTTCACCGGGGAGCTGTTTTTT. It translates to CASSLPGTIFTGELFF. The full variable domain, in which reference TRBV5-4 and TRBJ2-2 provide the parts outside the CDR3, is ETGVTQSPTHLIKTRGQQVTLRCSSQSGHNTVSWYQQALGQGPQFIFQYYREEENGRGNFPPRFSGLQFPNYSSELNVNALELDDSALYLCASSLPGTIFTGELFFGEGSRLTVL.

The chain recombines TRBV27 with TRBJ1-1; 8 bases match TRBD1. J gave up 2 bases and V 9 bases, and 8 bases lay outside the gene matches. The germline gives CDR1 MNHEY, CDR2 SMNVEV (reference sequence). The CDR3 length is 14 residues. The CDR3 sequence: CARRPDRENTEAFF. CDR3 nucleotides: TGTGCCAGAAGACCGGACAGGGAAAACACTGAAGCTTTCTTT.

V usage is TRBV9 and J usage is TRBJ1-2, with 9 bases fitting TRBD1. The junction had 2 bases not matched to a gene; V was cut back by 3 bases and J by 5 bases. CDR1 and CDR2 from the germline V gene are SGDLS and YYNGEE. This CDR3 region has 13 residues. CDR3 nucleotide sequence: TGTGCCAGCAGCGGACAGGGGGTGTATGGCTACACCTTC. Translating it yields CASSGQGVYGYTF.